A selection of T cell receptor beta chains follows, all from one sample in a study of CD8+ T cells in alopecia areata. Assay used: immunoSEQ multiplex PCR; TCRdb lists only in-frame clones, some missing. Of roughly 150,000 clones in the sample, about 51% are singletons; the top ten hold just under 20%. The sample was CD8+ T cells sorted from blood, taken at week 0. The receptors shown here come from a human donor with alopecia areata. The CDR3 runs from the conserved cysteine through the conserved F or W.

V gene,J gene,CDR3 protein
TRBV29-1,TRBJ1-2,CSARDTRNYGYTF
TRBV6-5,TRBJ2-2,CASSLTGNTGELFF
TRBV5-4,TRBJ2-7,CASSGTGGRSYEQYF
TRBV30,TRBJ2-1,CAWSNWGPNYNEQFF
TRBV10-3,TRBJ2-6,CAISGVNSGANVLTF
TRBV29-1,TRBJ1-2,CSVGAGGFGYTF
TRBV9,TRBJ1-1,CASSHNPAGSTEAFF
TRBV29-1,TRBJ2-2,CSTTGNTGELFF
TRBV27,TRBJ1-2,CASSVGQGNYGYTF
TRBV29-1,TRBJ1-2,CSVAPEQGKNYGYTF
TRBV2,TRBJ2-2,CARGEDRAGELFF